The 16 T cell receptor beta chains presented below share a single source sample, sequenced in a study of neurological immune-mediated disorders (dated by TCRdb to 2018 to 2020). Libraries were built with 5' RACE. The sequencer listed for this sample is Illumina HiSeq 2500. The public sequencing data were trimmed at Q25 with fastp and processed into clonotypes with MiXCR by TCRdb, which kept only in-frame beta chains. CDR3 protein sequences are deduplicated, and each keeps its most common genes and DNA. The sample yields some 66,000 distinct CDR3 sequences; under 3.5% were counted once. The ten largest make up about 4% of the sample. Sample: PBMCs. Source of these receptors: a man aged 35-49 years with multiple sclerosis.

This clonotype appeared many times. CDR3 in DNA: TGTGCCAGCAGCTTAGAAAGGACAGATACGCAGTATTTT. It yields the protein CASSLERTDTQYF. The chain carries TRBV7-2 and TRBJ2-3; no clear D. The CDR3 runs 13 residues. V lost 1 base and J 3 bases, leaving 5 bases between the germline ends. Germline CDR1 reads SGHTA; CDR2 reads FQGNSA.

The sample holds many counts of this clonotype. The V gene is TRBV29-1, the J gene TRBJ2-1, with TRBD2 identical over 12 bases. Trimming at V came to 1 base and at J to 0 bases, leaving 4 bases not matched to a gene. Germline CDR1 reads SQVTM; CDR2 reads ANQGSEA. The CDR3 loop spans 17 amino acids. CDR3 DNA: TGCAGCGTTGAAGGGCTAGCGGGGGGGAGCTCCTACAATGAGCAGTTCTTC. Its protein is CSVEGLAGGSSYNEQFF.

This clonotype was seen ten or more times. The chain uses TRBV5-1 and TRBJ2-1; a possible D gene is TRBD2 (5 bases). The CDR3 runs 14 residues. V dropped 2 bases and J dropped 8 bases, with 14 bases sitting between them. From germline, CDR1 is SGHRS and CDR2 YFSETQ. CDR3: CASSLGLALDEQFF. CDR3 bases: TGCGCCAGCAGCTTAGGCCTAGCATTAGATGAGCAGTTCTTC.

This clonotype has ten or more counts. This chain's CDR3 is CASSATGGLNTDTQYF. For the CDR3, the DNA is TGCGCCAGCAGCGCGACAGGGGGCCTTAACACAGATACGCAGTATTTT. This rearrangement joins TRBV5-1 to TRBJ2-3; the match to TRBD1 covers 10 bases. Germline CDR1 is SGHRS and CDR2 is YFSETQ. Trimming cost V 4 bases and J 2 bases; bases outside gene matches: 7. CDR3 length: 16 amino acids.

This clonotype was counted ten times or more. The V gene is TRBV7-2, the J gene TRBJ2-4; D assignment may be TRBD1 or TRBD2 (6 bases each). V was clipped by 5 bases and J by 5 bases, with 13 bases between them. CDR3 length: 14 amino acids. From germline, CDR1 is SGHTA and CDR2 FQGNSA. CDR3 coding DNA: TGTGCCAGCAGCCAGGGGACTCCACAAAACATTCAGTACTTC. The encoded protein is CASSQGTPQNIQYF.

The chain has TRBV18 and TRBJ2-2; the D is unclear. This CDR3 has 15 residues. Trimming pared 3 bases from V and 1 base from J, leaving 9 bases between. Per germline, CDR1 KGHSH and CDR2 LQKENI. The CDR3 spells CASSPPIGNTGELFF. In DNA form, the CDR3 reads TGTGCCAGCTCACCTCCTATCGGGAACACCGGGGAGCTGTTTTTT.

Many counts were recorded for this clonotype. This chain links TRBV20-1 with TRBJ2-5, with D maybe TRBD2 (7 bases). Germline V lookup: CDR1 DFQATT, CDR2 SNEGSKA (reference sequence). The germline V and J ends were trimmed by 6 bases and 7 bases, with 21 bases remaining between them. CDR3 length: 14 residues. The CDR3 loop is CSAAKNQGRGTQYF. As DNA, the CDR3 is TGCAGTGCGGCTAAAAATCAGGGGAGGGGGACCCAGTACTTC.

This clonotype was counted at least ten times. The chain carries TRBV3-1 and TRBJ1-1; D is unclear. Germline V gene data show CDR1 as LGHDT and CDR2 as YNNKEL (reference sequence). The V and J ends lost 4 bases and 0 bases respectively, with 12 bases between them. This CDR3 comprises 15 residues. CDR3 residues: CASSPSGPLNTEAFF. The CDR3 nucleotides read TGTGCCAGCAGCCCAAGTGGCCCCTTGAACACTGAAGCTTTCTTT.

This clonotype occurred many times. This chain links TRBV5-1 with TRBJ2-1; tentatively, D is TRBD2 (6 bases). In germline, CDR1 is SGHRS, CDR2 YFSETQ. The CDR3 consists of 20 residues. V lost 3 bases and J 6 bases, leaving 31 bases between the germline ends. This chain's CDR3 is CASSSHLAVLSQTSSNEQFF. Written as DNA, the CDR3 is TGCGCCAGCAGCTCGCACTTAGCGGTTTTAAGCCAAACAAGTTCCAATGAGCAGTTCTTC.

The sample holds many counts of this clonotype. The genes are TRBV9 and TRBJ1-6, with D possibly matching TRBD1 (5 bases). The CDR3 extends over 15 amino acids. V was trimmed by 0 bases and J by 8 bases, leaving 12 bases between them. Germline values: CDR1 SGDLS, CDR2 YYNGEE. The CDR3 sequence is CASSVGPREHSPLHF. The CDR3 coding sequence is TGTGCCAGCAGCGTAGGTCCCAGGGAGCATTCACCCCTCCACTTT.

In its sample, this clonotype was seen many times. The chain recombines TRBV10-2 with TRBJ1-3; D is ambiguous. The germline V gene encodes CDR1 WSHSY and CDR2 SAAADI. The CDR3 is 15 residues long. V was shortened by 4 bases and J by 4 bases, with 14 bases between the two germline ends. The CDR3 is CASSGDINLGNTIYF. The CDR3 DNA sequence: TGCGCCAGCAGTGGGGATATCAACCTCGGAAACACCATATATTTT.

Regarding this clonotype: A single base separates this from a much larger clone, so it may be a read error. The chain has TRBV6-5 and TRBJ1-1, with a tentative D call TRBD1 (6 bases). The CDR3 is 16 amino acids. Germline V gene data show CDR1 as MNHEY and CDR2 as SVGAGI. In DNA, the CDR3 is TGTGTCAGCAGTTATTTCCGAGGGGGAAGGAACACTGAAGCTTTCTTT. The encoded protein is CVSSYFRGGRNTEAFF.

This clonotype has a count of ten or more. The CDR3 protein is CASTGPSSQETQYF. As DNA, the CDR3 is TGCGCCAGCACCGGACCTAGCTCCCAAGAGACCCAGTACTTC. V and J are TRBV10-2 and TRBJ2-5; tentative D call: TRBD2 (5 bases). The germline V gene encodes CDR1 WSHSY and CDR2 SAAADI. This CDR3 region has 14 residues. Trimming pared 7 bases from V and 1 base from J, leaving 13 bases between.

This clonotype was counted ten times or more. This chain connects TRBV21-1 to TRBJ1-1; TRBD1 reflects the table's D call only, with no check against the DNA. TRBV21-1 is deemed a pseudogene. CDR3 length: 16 amino acids. The CDR3 nucleotides are TGTGCCAGCAGCAAACCCCGCAGGGGGCGGGGGACTGAAGCTTTCTTT. Translated, it gives CASSKPRRGRGTEAFF.

This clonotype was detected ten times or more. V and J are TRBV5-1 and TRBJ1-2; no clear D. V was clipped by 5 bases and J by 6 bases, with 14 bases between them. CDR3 size: 13 residues. Looked up from germline, CDR1 is SGHRS and CDR2 is YFSETQ. CDR3 sequence (DNA): TGCGCCAGCAGTCCGGCTGGATGGGATGGCTACACCTTC. This codes for CASSPAGWDGYTF.

The chain employs TRBV28 and TRBJ1-6, with unresolved D. The germline V and J ends were trimmed by 6 bases and 0 bases, with 9 bases remaining between them. Germline-derived CDR1 and CDR2 are MDHEN and SYDVKM. CDR3 size: 15 residues. The CDR3 protein is CASRKEFSYNSPLHF. The CDR3 DNA reads as TGTGCCAGCAGGAAGGAGTTCTCCTATAATTCACCCCTCCACTTT.